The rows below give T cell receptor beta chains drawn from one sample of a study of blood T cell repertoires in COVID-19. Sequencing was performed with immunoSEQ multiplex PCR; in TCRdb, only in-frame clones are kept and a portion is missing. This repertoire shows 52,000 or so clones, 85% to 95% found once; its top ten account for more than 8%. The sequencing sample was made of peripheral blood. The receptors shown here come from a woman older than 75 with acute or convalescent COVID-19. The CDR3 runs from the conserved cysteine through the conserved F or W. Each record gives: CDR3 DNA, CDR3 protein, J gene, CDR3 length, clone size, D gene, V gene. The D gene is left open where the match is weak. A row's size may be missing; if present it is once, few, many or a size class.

TGTGCCAGCAGCGCCCGGACTAGCTTGAACACCGGGGAGCTGTTTTTT CASSARTSLNTGELFF TRBJ2-2 16 NA TRBD2 TRBV9
TGTGCCAGTAGTATGCCGGGACATCCTAGCTCCTACGAGCAGTACTTC CASSMPGHPSSYEQYF TRBJ2-7 16 once NA TRBV19
TGCGCCAGCAGCCAAGATAATCTAGCGGTTAATTCCGGGGAGCTGTTTTTT CASSQDNLAVNSGELFF TRBJ2-2 17 NA TRBD2 TRBV4-3
TGCGCCAGCAGCTTCGGGGTCACAACTAATGAAAAACTGTTTTTT CASSFGVTTNEKLFF TRBJ1-4 15 NA NA TRBV5-1
TGTGCCAGCAGTAGGCCTAGCGGGAGCGCGAACACCGGGGAGCTGTTTTTT CASSRPSGSANTGELFF TRBJ2-2 17 NA TRBD2 TRBV6-2/TRBV6-3
TGTGCCAGCAGTGGGAGCGAGGTGGGGAACACTGAAGCTTTCTTT CASSGSEVGNTEAFF TRBJ1-1 15 NA NA TRBV6-2/TRBV6-3
TGTGCCAGTAGAGGGACTAGCGGGATCACCGGGGAGCTGTTTTTT CASRGTSGITGELFF TRBJ2-2 15 NA TRBD2 TRBV19
TGTGCCAGCAGTGAAGAGGGAACAGGGGCGTTTTACGAGCAGTACTTC CASSEEGTGAFYEQYF TRBJ2-7 16 once TRBD1 TRBV6-1
TGTGCCAGCAGCTTGGACCCACGAGGGATGAACACTGAAGCTTTCTTT CASSLDPRGMNTEAFF TRBJ1-1 16 NA NA TRBV5-4
TGTGCCAGCAGGCCACTAGCGGCTTCCTACGATACGCAGTATTTT CASRPLAASYDTQYF TRBJ2-3 15 NA TRBD2 TRBV27
TGCGCCAGCAGCCTCGGACAGGCCGGGATTTCACCCCTCCACTTT CASSLGQAGISPLHF TRBJ1-6 15 NA TRBD1 TRBV5-1
TGTGCCAGCAGCTTATTGCCAGGGGACACCGGGGAGCTGTTTTTT CASSLLPGDTGELFF TRBJ2-2 15 NA NA TRBV7-9
TGTGCCACCAGTGCCGGCGGGAGCTCCTACAATGAGCAGTTCTTC CATSAGGSSYNEQFF TRBJ2-1 15 NA TRBD2 TRBV24-1
TGTGCCAGCAGTTTCGGGACAGGGCATGGCTACACCTTC CASSFGTGHGYTF TRBJ1-2 13 NA TRBD1 TRBV12-3/TRBV12-4
TGTGCCAGCAGCTCTACAGACAGGGAAGCTTTCTTT CASSSTDREAFF TRBJ1-1 12 NA NA TRBV5-6
TGCGCCAGCAGTCTTCCCGGGACAGGGTCATACGAGCAGTACTTC CASSLPGTGSYEQYF TRBJ2-7 15 NA TRBD1 TRBV23-1
TGTGCCAGCAGCCTACCCTACACCTTC CASSLPYTF TRBJ1-2 9 NA NA TRBV12-3/TRBV12-4
TGTGCCAGCAGCTTAAGCGGGGGTTTAAGGGGTGAGCAGTTCTTC CASSLSGGLRGEQFF TRBJ2-1 15 NA TRBD2 TRBV7-2
TGCAGTGCTAGTTCCACTAGCGGGAGAGGTCAGGGGACCCAGTACTTC CSASSTSGRGQGTQYF TRBJ2-5 16 NA TRBD2 TRBV20-1
TGTGCCAGCAGCCAAGATCATACTTTATCGGGTGGGCAGTACTTC CASSQDHTLSGGQYF TRBJ2-7 15 NA NA TRBV3-1/TRBV3-2
TGTGCCAGCAGCGTAGGGCTAGCGGGAGGGCGGTGGAATGAGCAGTTCTTC CASSVGLAGGRWNEQFF TRBJ2-1 17 NA TRBD2 TRBV9
TGCGCCAGCAGCCAAGAAGTTTGGGGACTAGGTAGCAATGAGCAGTTCTTC CASSQEVWGLGSNEQFF TRBJ2-1 17 NA TRBD2 TRBV4-3
TGCAGCGCCACGACAGGGCAGATCCACGAGCAGTACTTC CSATTGQIHEQYF TRBJ2-7 13 NA TRBD1 TRBV29-1
TGTGCCAGCAGCCAAGTAGCGGGAGACCAAGAGACCCAGTACTTC CASSQVAGDQETQYF TRBJ2-5 15 NA TRBD2 TRBV3-1/TRBV3-2
TGTGCCAGCAGCTCGGGGTATGGGAATATCGGAAGCACCATATATTTT CASSSGYGNIGSTIYF TRBJ1-3 16 NA NA TRBV7-8
TGCGCCAGCAGCCAAGATCGGCAGGGCCCAACGATCGAGCAGTACTTC CASSQDRQGPTIEQYF TRBJ2-7 16 NA NA TRBV4-3